This T cell receptor beta chain originates from a study of T cells in Graves' hyperthyroidism and ophthalmopathy. Graves' hyperthyroidism qualified as stable when ophthalmopathy did not progress within 18 months. Those with hyperthyroidism were 18 to 65 years old, newly diagnosed, and ill for under 2 months. Investigators excluded patients with uncontrolled infection, other autoimmune disease, pregnancy or lactation. There are many counts of this clonotype. Its matching antigen is unknown. General study results and limits: Model predictions of ophthalmopathy came a median 6.5 months before onset.

There were TCR beta CDR3 regions amplified from RNA transcripts. TCR CDR3 underwent first-round RT-PCR with the HTBI primer set. TCRdb analysed the multiplex PCR reads with MiXCR anew, one entry per CDR3 protein. Of 600,000 to 650,000 distinct CDR3 sequences in the sample, roughly 16% were seen once. The length of the CDR3 is 15 residues. V trimming: 3 bases; J trimming: 3 bases; junction bases outside the gene matches: 2. The chain employs TRBV12-3 or TRBV12-4 and TRBJ2-1; 10 bases fit TRBD2. Material: blood. The source of this sequence is a woman in her twenties or thirties with Graves' hyperthyroidism. The CDR3 is CASSFGLADYNEQFF. The CDR3 coding sequence is TGTGCCAGCAGTTTCGGACTAGCGGACTACAATGAGCAGTTCTTC.